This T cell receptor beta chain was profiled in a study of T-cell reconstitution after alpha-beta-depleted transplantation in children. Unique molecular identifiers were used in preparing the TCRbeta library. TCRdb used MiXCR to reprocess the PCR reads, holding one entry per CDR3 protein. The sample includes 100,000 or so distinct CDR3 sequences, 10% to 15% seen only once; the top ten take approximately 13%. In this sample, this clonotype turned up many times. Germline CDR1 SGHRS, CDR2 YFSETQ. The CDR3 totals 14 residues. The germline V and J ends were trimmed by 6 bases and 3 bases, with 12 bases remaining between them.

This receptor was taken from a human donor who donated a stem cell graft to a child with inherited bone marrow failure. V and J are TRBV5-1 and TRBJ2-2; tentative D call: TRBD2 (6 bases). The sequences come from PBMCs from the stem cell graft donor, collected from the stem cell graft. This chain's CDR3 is CASIGGTYTGELFF. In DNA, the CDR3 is TGCGCCAGCATCGGCGGGACTTACACCGGGGAGCTGTTTTTT.